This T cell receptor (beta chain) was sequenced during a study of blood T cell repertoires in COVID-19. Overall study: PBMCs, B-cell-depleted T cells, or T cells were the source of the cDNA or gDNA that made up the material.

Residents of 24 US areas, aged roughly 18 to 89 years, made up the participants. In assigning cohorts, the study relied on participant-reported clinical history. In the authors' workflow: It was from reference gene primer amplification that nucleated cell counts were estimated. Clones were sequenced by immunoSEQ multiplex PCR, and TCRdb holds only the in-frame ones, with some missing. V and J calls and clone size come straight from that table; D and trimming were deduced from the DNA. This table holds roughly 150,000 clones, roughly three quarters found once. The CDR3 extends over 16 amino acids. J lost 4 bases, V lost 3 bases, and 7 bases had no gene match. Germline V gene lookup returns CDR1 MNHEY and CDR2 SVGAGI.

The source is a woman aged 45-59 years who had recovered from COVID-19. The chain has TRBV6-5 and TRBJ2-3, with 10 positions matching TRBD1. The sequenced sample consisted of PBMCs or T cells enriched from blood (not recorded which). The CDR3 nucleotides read TGTGCCAGCAGTTATTGGGGACAGGGGTCATCAGATACGCAGTATTTT. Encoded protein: CASSYWGQGSSDTQYF.